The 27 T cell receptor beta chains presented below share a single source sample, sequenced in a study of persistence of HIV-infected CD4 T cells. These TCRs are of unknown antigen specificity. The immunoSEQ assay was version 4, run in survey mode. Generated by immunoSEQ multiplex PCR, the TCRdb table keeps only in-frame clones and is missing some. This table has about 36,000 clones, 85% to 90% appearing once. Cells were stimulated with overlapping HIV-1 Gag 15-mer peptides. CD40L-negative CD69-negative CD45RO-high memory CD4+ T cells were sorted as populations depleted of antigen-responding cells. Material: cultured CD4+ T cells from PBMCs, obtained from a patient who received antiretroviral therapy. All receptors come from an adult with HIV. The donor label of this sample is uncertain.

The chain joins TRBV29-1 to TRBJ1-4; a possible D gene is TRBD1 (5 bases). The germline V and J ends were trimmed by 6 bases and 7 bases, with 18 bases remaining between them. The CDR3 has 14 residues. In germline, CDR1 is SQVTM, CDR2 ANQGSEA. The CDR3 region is CSVAPLIGGEKLFF. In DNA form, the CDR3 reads TGCAGCGTCGCCCCCTTAATCGGGGGTGAAAAACTGTTTTTT.

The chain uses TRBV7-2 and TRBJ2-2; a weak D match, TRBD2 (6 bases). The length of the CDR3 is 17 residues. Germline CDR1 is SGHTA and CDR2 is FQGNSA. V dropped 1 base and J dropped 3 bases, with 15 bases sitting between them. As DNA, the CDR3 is TGTGCCAGCAGCTTAGGTCCGGCTAGCGCGGACACCGGGGAGCTGTTTTTT. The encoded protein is CASSLGPASADTGELFF.

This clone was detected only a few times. This chain's CDR3 is CASSDVGRGFGYTF. CDR3 in DNA: TGTGCCAGCAGTGACGTGGGCAGGGGATTCGGCTACACCTTC. The chain has TRBV6-4 and TRBJ1-2; D is perhaps TRBD1 (6 bases). The V gene lost 2 bases and the J gene lost 8 bases, with 15 bases spanning the gap. CDR3 size: 14 residues. From germline, CDR1 is MRHNA and CDR2 SNTAGT.

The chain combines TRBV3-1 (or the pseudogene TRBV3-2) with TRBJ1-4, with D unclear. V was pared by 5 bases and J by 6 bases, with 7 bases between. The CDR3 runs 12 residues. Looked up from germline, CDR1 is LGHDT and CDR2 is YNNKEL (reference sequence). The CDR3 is CASSRPDEKLFF. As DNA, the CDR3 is TGTGCCAGCAGCAGGCCCGATGAAAAACTGTTTTTT.

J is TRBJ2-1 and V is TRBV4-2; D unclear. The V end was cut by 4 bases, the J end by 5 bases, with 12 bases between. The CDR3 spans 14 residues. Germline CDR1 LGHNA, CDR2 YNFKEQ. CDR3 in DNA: TGTGCCAGCAGCCCGCGCCACTTCGACAATGAGCAGTTCTTC. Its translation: CASSPRHFDNEQFF.

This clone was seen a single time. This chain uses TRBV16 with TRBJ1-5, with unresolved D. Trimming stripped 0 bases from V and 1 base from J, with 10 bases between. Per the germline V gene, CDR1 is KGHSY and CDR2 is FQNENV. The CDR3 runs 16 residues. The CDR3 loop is CASSQSARPSNQPQHF. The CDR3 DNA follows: TGTGCCAGCAGCCAATCGGCCCGACCGAGCAATCAGCCCCAGCATTTT.

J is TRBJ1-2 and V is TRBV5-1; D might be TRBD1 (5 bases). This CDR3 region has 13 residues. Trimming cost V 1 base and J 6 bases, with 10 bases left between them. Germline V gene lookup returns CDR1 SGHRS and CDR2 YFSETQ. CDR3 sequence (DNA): TGCGCCAGCAGCTTGCAGGGCACGGATGGCTACACCTTC. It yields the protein CASSLQGTDGYTF.

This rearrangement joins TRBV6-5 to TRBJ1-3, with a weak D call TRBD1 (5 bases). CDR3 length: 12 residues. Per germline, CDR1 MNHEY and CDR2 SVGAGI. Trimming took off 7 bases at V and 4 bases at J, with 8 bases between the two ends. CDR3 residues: CASKTVGNTIYF. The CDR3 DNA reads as TGTGCCAGCAAGACAGTAGGAAACACCATATATTTT.

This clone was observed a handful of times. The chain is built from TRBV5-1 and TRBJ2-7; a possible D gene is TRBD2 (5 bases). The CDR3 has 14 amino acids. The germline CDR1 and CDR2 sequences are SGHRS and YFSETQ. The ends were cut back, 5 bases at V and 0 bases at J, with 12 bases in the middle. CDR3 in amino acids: CASRSDGISYEQYF. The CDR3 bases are TGCGCCAGCAGATCCGACGGGATCTCCTACGAGCAGTACTTC.

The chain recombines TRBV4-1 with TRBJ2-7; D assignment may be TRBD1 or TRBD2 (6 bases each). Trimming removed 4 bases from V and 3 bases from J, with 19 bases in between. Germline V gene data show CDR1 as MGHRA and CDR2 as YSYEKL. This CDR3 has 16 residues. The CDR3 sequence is CASSPWAGQGGYEQYF. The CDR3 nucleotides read TGCGCCAGCAGCCCCTGGGCGGGACAAGGGGGCTACGAGCAGTACTTC.

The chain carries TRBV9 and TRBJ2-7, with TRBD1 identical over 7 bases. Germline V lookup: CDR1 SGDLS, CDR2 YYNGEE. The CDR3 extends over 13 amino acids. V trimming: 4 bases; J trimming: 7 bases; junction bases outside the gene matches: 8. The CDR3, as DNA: TGTGCCAGCAGCTCAGGGACAGCTGGGGAGCAGTACTTC. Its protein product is CASSSGTAGEQYF.

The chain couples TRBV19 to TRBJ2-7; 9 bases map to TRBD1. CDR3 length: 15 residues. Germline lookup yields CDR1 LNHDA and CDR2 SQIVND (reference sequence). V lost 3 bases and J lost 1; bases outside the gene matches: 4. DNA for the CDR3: TGTGCCAGTAGTATGGACAGGGGCTCATCCTACGAGCAGTACTTC. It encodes CASSMDRGSSYEQYF.

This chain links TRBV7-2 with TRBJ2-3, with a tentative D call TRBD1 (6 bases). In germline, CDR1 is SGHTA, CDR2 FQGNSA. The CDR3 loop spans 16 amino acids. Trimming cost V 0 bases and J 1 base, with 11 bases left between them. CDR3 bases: TGTGCCAGCAGCTTAGCACAGGGTAGGGGCACAGATACGCAGTATTTT. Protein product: CASSLAQGRGTDTQYF.

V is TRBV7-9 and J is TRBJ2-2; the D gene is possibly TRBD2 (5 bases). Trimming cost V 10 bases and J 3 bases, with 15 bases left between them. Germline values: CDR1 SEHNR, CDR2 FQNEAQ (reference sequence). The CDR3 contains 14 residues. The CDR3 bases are TGTGCCACCCCGCCCCCTAGCTACACCGGGGAGCTGTTTTTT. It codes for CATPPPSYTGELFF.

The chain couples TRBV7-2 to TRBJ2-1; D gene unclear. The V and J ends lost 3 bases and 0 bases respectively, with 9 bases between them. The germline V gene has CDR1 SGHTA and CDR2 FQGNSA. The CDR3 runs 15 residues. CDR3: CASSFNGYSYNEQFF. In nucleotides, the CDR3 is TGTGCCAGCAGCTTTAATGGCTACTCCTACAATGAGCAGTTCTTC.

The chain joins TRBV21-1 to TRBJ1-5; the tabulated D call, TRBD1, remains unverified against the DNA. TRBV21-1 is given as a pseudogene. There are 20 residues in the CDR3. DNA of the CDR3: TGTGCCAGCAGCACCTTGAGAGGACAGGGTACGTCGGGAGGCAATCAGCCCCAGCATTTT. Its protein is CASSTLRGQGTSGGNQPQHF.

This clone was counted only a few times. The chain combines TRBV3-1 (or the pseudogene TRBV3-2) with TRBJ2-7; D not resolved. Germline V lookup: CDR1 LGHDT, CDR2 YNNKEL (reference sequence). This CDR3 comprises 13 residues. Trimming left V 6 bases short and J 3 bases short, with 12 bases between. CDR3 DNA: TGTGCCAGCAGGAACTGGGGAAACTACGAGCAGTACTTC. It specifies CASRNWGNYEQYF.

The CDR3 nucleotides are TGTGCCAGCTCACCGGGCGGGGGGCTTTTGAATGAGCAGTTCTTC. Its protein is CASSPGGGLLNEQFF. The chain links TRBV18 to TRBJ2-1; the match to TRBD2 covers 8 bases. CDR3 length: 15 amino acids. The trim removed 3 bases at V and 7 bases at J, leaving 8 bases unmatched. Germline V gene sequence: CDR1 KGHSH, CDR2 LQKENI.

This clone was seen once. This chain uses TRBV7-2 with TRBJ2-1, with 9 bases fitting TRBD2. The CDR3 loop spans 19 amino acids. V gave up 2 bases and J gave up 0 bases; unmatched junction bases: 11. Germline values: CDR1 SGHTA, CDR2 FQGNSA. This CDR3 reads CASSLRASGAISSYNEQFF. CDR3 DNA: TGTGCCAGCAGCTTAAGGGCTAGCGGGGCTATTAGCTCCTACAATGAGCAGTTCTTC.

The CDR3 DNA is TGTGCCAGCAGCGATACAGGGGGCGCAGGCGACAATGAGCAGTTCTTC. This codes for CASSDTGGAGDNEQFF. The V and J genes are TRBV7-3 and TRBJ2-1; 9 positions agree with TRBD1. Per the germline V gene, CDR1 is SGHTA and CDR2 is FQGTGA. J gave up 5 bases and V 5 bases, and 10 bases lay outside the gene matches. The CDR3 spans 16 residues.

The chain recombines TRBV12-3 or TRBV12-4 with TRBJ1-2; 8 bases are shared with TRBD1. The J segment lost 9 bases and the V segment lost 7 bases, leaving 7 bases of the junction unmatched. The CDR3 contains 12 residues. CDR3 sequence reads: CASTSWTGSYTF. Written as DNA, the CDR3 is TGTGCCAGCACCTCATGGACAGGGAGCTACACCTTC.

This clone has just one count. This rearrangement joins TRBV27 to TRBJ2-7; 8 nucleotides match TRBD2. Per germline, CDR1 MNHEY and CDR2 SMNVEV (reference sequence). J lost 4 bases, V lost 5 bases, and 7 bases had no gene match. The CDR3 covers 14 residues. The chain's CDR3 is CASSGRRGGYEQYF. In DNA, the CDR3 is TGTGCCAGCAGTGGGAGACGGGGGGGTTACGAGCAGTACTTC.

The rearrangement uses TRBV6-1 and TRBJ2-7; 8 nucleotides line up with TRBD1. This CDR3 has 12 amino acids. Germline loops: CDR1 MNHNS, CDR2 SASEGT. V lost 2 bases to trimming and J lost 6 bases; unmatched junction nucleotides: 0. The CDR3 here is CASSETGGEQYF. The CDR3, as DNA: TGTGCCAGCAGTGAAACAGGGGGCGAGCAGTACTTC.

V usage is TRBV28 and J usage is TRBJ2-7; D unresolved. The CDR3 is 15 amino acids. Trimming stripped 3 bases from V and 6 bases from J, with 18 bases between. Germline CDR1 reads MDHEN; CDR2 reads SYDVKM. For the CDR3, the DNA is TGTGCCAGCAGTTTGGGGTCTCGGTCGGTGGGCGAGCAGTACTTC. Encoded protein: CASSLGSRSVGEQYF.

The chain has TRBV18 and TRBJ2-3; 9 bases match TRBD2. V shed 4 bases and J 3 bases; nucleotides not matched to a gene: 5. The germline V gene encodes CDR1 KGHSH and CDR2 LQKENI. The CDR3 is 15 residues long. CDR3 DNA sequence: TGTGCCAGCTCACTATATAGCGGGGGAACAGATACGCAGTATTTT. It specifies CASSLYSGGTDTQYF.

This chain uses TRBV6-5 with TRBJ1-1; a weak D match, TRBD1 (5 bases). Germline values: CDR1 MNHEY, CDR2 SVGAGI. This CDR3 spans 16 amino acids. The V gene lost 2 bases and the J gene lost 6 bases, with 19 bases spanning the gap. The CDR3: CASSYGQPDSGAEAFF. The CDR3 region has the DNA TGTGCCAGCAGTTACGGTCAGCCCGATTCGGGGGCTGAAGCTTTCTTT.

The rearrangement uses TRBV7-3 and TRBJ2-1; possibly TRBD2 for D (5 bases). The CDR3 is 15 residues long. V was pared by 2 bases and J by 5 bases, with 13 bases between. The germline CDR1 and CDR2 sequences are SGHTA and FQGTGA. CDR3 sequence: CASSLGSGWNNEQFF. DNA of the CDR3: TGTGCCAGCAGCTTAGGCTCGGGGTGGAACAATGAGCAGTTCTTC.